This section outlines one TCR beta chain sequence together with its context. The antigen is unknown. As defined, naive CD8 cells were CD45RO-negative and positively selected for CCR7, with terminally differentiated effector memory CD45RA+ cells excluded. The sample is drawn from a study of shared clonotypes between healthy human individuals. Only in-frame clones appear in the TCRdb table, and some are missing; sequencing was by immunoSEQ multiplex PCR. The sample holds about 1.9 million clones, roughly 93% seen once. The V gene lost 4 bases and the J gene lost 9 bases, with 13 bases spanning the gap. Germline V gives CDR1 LGHNA, CDR2 YSLEER. This CDR3 is built from 13 residues. Study-wide results and caveats: Several donors shared approximately 5% of their naive CD4 clonotypes.

The material sequenced was naive CD8+ T cells from PBMCs. The chain carries TRBV4-3 and TRBJ2-1, with D maybe TRBD1 (6 bases). This clonotype originated in a man in his late teens or twenties in good health. Some clones in this sample may be carry-over from other donors' samples. CDR3 nucleotide sequence: TGCGCCAGCAGCCGGGGGCCCTCCGGTGAGCAGTTCTTC. Translating it yields CASSRGPSGEQFF.